This T cell receptor (beta chain) was profiled in a study of T cell responses to AZD1222 COVID-19 vaccine. The CDR3 covers 16 residues. V lost 6 bases and J lost 8; bases outside the gene matches: 18. From germline, CDR1 is MDHEN and CDR2 SYDVKM. TCRdb's copy holds only in-frame clones and misses some; the assay was immunoSEQ multiplex PCR. The data contain 35,000 to 45,000 clones, around three quarters of them singletons. This sequence originates from an adult in good health. The chain uses TRBV28 and TRBJ1-2; TRBD1 matches 7 bases. The sample here was peripheral blood, taken on day 0 of AZD1222 vaccination. CDR3 amino acids: CASRPELGQAAGGYTF. The CDR3 coding sequence is TGTGCCAGCAGGCCTGAGCTTGGACAGGCGGCCGGCGGCTACACCTTC.